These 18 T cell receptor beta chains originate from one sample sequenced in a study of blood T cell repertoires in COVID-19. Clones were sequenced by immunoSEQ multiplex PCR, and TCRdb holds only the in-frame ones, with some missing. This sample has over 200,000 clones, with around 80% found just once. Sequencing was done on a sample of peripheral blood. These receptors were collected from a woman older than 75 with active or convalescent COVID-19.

The CDR3 protein is CASNPTGLATYEQYF. The CDR3 bases are TGTGCCAGCAATCCCACGGGACTAGCCACCTACGAGCAGTACTTC. V is TRBV2 and J is TRBJ2-7, with TRBD2 identical over 9 bases. Looked up from germline, CDR1 is SNHLY and CDR2 is FYNNEI. J was trimmed by 2 bases and V by 7 bases; bases with no gene match: 9. This CDR3 has 15 amino acids.

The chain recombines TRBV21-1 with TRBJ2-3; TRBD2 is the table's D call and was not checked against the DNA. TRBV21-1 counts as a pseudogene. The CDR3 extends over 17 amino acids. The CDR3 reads CASSKALFRGGSDTQYF. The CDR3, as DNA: TGTGCCAGCAGCAAAGCGCTTTTCCGGGGAGGGTCAGATACGCAGTATTTT.

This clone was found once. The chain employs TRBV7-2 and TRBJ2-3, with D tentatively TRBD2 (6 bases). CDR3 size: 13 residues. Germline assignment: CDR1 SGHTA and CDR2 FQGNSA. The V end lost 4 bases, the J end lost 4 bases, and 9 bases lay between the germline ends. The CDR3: CASSSSVADTQYF. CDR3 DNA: TGTGCCAGCAGCTCTAGCGTAGCAGATACGCAGTATTTT. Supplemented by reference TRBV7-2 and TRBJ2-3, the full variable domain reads GAGVSQSPSNKVTEKGKDVELRCDPISGHTALYWYRQSLGQGLEFLIYFQGNSAPDKSGLPSDRFSAERTGGSVSTLTIQRTQQEDSAVYLCASSSSVADTQYFGPGTRLTVL.

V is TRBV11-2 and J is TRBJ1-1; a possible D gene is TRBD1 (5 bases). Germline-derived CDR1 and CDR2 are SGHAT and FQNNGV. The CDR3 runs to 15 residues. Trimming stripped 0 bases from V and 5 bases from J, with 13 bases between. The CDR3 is CASSLDHGGRTEAFF. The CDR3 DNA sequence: TGTGCCAGCAGCTTAGATCACGGGGGAAGGACTGAAGCTTTCTTT.

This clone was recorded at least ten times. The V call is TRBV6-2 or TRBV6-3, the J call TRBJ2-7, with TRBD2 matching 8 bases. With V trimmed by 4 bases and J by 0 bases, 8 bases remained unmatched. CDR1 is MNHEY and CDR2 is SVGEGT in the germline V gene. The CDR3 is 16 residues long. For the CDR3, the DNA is TGTGCCAGCAGTTTCCCCTCTAGCGGGCTCTCCTACGAGCAGTACTTC. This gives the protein CASSFPSSGLSYEQYF.

The CDR3 region has the DNA TGCGCCAGCAGCCAGGGACTAGCGGTTAATGAGCAGTTCTTC. Protein sequence: CASSQGLAVNEQFF. The chain is built from TRBV5-1 and TRBJ2-1; TRBD2 matches at 11 bases. Germline CDR1 is SGHRS and CDR2 is YFSETQ. The CDR3 consists of 14 residues. V shed 4 bases, J shed 7 bases, and the junction held 4 bases outside the gene matches.

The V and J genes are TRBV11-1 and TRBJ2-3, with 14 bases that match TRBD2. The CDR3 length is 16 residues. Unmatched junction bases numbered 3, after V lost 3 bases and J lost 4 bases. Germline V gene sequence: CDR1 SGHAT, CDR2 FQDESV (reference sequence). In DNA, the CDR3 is TGTGCCAGCAGCTTTAAGGGACTAGCGGGGGCAGATACGCAGTATTTT. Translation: CASSFKGLAGADTQYF.

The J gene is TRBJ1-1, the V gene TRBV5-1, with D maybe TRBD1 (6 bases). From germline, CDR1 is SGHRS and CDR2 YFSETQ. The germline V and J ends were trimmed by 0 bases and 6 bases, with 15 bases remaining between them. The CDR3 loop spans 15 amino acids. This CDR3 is CASSLGAGDRAEAFF. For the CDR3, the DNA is TGCGCCAGCAGCTTGGGTGCAGGGGATAGGGCTGAAGCTTTCTTT.

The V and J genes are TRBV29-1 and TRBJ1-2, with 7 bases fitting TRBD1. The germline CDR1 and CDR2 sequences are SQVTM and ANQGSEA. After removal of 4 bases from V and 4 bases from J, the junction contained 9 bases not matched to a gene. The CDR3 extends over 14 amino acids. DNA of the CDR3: TGCAGCGTTGTTGGCCGGGACAGCTTCTATGGCTACACCTTC. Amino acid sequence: CSVVGRDSFYGYTF.

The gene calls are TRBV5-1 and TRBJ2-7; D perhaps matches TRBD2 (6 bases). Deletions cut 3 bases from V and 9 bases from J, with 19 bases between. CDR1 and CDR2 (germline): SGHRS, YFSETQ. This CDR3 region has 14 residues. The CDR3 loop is CASSWDSGTPGQYF. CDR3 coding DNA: TGCGCCAGCAGCTGGGACTCCGGGACTCCCGGGCAGTACTTC.

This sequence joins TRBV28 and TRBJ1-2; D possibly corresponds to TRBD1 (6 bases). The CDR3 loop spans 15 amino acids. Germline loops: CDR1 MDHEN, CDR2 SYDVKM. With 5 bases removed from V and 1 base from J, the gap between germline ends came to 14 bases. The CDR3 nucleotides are TGTGCCAGCAGTGACACAGGGATTCGTAACTATGGCTACACCTTC. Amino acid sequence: CASSDTGIRNYGYTF.

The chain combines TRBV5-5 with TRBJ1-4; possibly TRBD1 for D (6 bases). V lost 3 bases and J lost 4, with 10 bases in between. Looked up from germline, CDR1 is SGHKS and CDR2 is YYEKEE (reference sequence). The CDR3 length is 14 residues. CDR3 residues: CASSSRGYNEKLFF. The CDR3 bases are TGTGCCAGCAGCTCCAGGGGTTATAATGAAAAACTGTTTTTT.

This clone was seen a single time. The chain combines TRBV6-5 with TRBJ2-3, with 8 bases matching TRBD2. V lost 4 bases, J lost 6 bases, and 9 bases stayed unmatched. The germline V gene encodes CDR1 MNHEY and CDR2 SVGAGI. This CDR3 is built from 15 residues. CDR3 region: CASSSGSGDFDTQYF. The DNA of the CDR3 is TGTGCCAGCAGTTCCGGTAGCGGGGATTTTGATACGCAGTATTTT.

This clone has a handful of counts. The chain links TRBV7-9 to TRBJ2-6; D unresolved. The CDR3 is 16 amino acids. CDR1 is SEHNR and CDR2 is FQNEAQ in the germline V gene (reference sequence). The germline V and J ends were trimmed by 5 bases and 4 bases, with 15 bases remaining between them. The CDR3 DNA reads TGTGCCAGCAGCGAACATCGTCTTGGCGGGGCCAACGTCCTGACTTTC. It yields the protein CASSEHRLGGANVLTF.

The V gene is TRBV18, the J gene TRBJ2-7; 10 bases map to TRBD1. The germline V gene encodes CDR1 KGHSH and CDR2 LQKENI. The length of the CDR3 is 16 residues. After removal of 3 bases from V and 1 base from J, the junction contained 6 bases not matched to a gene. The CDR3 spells CASSPPTGGKSYEQYF. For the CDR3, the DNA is TGTGCCAGCTCACCCCCGACAGGGGGCAAGTCCTACGAGCAGTACTTC.

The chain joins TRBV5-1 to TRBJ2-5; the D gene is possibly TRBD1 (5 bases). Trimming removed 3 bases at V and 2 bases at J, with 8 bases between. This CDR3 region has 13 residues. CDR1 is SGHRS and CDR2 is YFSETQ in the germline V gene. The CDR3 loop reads CASSSDRQETQYF. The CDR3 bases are TGCGCCAGCAGCTCTGACAGACAAGAGACCCAGTACTTC.

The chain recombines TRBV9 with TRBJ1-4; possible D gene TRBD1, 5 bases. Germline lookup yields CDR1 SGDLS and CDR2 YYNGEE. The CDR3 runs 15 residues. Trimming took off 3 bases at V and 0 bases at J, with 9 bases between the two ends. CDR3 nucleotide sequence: TGTGCCAGCAGCGGGGGCCCGACAACTAATGAAAAACTGTTTTTT. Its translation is CASSGGPTTNEKLFF.

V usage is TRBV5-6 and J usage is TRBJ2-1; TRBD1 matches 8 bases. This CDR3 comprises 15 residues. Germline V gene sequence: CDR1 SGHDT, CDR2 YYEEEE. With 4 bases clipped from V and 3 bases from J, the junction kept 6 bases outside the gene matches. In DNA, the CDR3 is TGTGCCAGCAGCAAGACAGGGGAGGTCTACAATGAGCAGTTCTTC. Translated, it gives CASSKTGEVYNEQFF.